This TCR beta chain appears in the sequencing data of a study of blood T cell repertoires in COVID-19 (dated by TCRdb to the early 2020s). Regarding the research as a whole: Collaborator samples came from the United States, Italy and Spain and covered acute and convalescent phases of COVID-19. The samples were drawn from the first 160 participants of the ongoing ImmuneRACE study and from about 1,200 subjects provided by 6 global collaborators. The material from the prospective study consisted of cDNA or gDNA derived from T cells, B-cell-depleted T cells, or PBMCs. Subjects who had been exposed to COVID-19, were actively infected with it, or had recovered from it provided the deeply sampled blood TCRbeta repertoires that made up the dataset. Where available, HLA class I and class II types were obtained from metadata supplied by the sample provider rather than from assay-based typing. The repertoires were released in a freely available public database intended as a resource for research on the immune response to SARS-CoV-2. The sample metadata nearly always contained a de-identified subject ID, COVID-19 status, age in years and sex.

The sample holds one count of this clone. The antigen it recognizes is unknown. One base away there is no much larger clone; base qualities are not given. TCRbeta CDR3 regions were amplified from genomic DNA using the immunoSEQ Assay, a bias-controlled multiplex PCR. Per the authors' processing: The number of nucleated cells in each sample was estimated by amplification of reference gene primers within the assay. To quantify the absolute abundance of each unique TCRbeta CDR3 rearrangement, sequence reads were collapsed and filtered. Productive Simpson clonality was computed per sample as the square root of Simpson's diversity index over productive rearrangements. The source is immuneACCESS, and TCRdb retained only in-frame sequences with V and J called. Part of the clones is not carried over; for the studies checked, unresolved V genes explain less than half of this, and the remainder is unexplained. The V and J calls and clone size were taken over from that table, and D and trimming were inferred from the DNA. The sample profile shows 39,000 or so clones; around 80% of them were found once. The ten largest clones take up around two fifths of the sample.

Overall study results and their limits: The quantity of clinical and demographic metadata differed by source and by participant and was supplied without curation.

Including the terminal cysteine and phenylalanine, the CDR3 comprises 12 residues. Just CDR3 DNA is preserved here, 36 bases in frame from base 1. V is shortened by 4 bases, J by 8 bases, and the region joining them spans 6 bases. For CDR1 and CDR2, the germline V gene (reference sequence) lists SEHNR and FQNEAQ. Each collaborating institution followed its own protocols to collect whole blood in K2EDTA tubes. For TCRbeta analysis, collaborators shipped samples as frozen whole blood, isolated PBMCs, or DNA extracted from either of those sample types. The TCR was taken from an elderly woman with active or convalescent COVID-19. Specimen: peripheral blood. This chain joins TRBV7-9 to TRBJ1-6; a weak D assignment points to TRBD1 (5 bases agree). The DNA sequence is as follows: TGTGCCAGCAGCTCCAGGGATTCACCCCTCCACTTT. This translates into CASSSRDSPLHF.